This TCR beta chain was retrieved from a study of CXCR3-negative and CXCR3-positive naive CD8 T cells. A word on this clonotype: What it binds is unknown.

Among CD8+ T cells, naive ones were CD45RO-CCR7+CD27+CD95-. Germline V gives CDR1 SGHNT, CDR2 YYREEE (reference sequence). The CDR3 totals 13 residues. TRB cDNA was prepared as libraries by UMI-labeled 5' RACE. For each CDR3 protein, TCRdb gives one entry from its re-call of the 5' RACE reads, without DNA. Here the sample table reports approximately 6,900 distinct CDR3 sequences. Study-wide results and caveats: TRBV-TRBJ usage was alike in naive CXCR3-negative and CXCR3-positive cells but differed in memory cells. Naive cells positive for CXCR3 carried more hydrophobic TRB CDR3s than CXCR3-negative ones. Freshly isolated PBMCs were used in most assays, given partial CXCR3 loss after freezing.

The TCR originated in a human donor in good health. Some clones in this sample may be carry-over from other donors' samples. This rearrangement joins TRBV5-4 to TRBJ1-1. The specimen was naive CXCR3+ CD8+ T cells from blood. Regarding subset: CD45RO-CCR7+CD27+CD95- naive CD8+ T cells expressing CXCR3 (TNR3+). The CDR3 loop reads CASSRVVDPEAFF.